These 14 T cell receptor beta chains share one sample of origin, sequenced in a study of shared clonotypes between healthy human individuals. TCRdb keeps only in-frame clones here, not all; method: immunoSEQ multiplex PCR. In the table there are about 520,000 clones, around 96% of which are singletons. The sequenced material came from naive CD4+ T cells sorted from blood. Subset in this sample: CD45RA+ positively selected. The origin of the receptors is a woman in her 30s in good health.

V usage is TRBV19 and J usage is TRBJ2-3, with D maybe TRBD1 (5 bases). The V gene's germline CDR1 is LNHDA and CDR2 SQIVND (reference sequence). The germline V and J ends were trimmed by 5 bases and 2 bases, with 11 bases remaining between them. The CDR3 spans 14 residues. The CDR3 DNA sequence: TGTGCCAGTAGTCTGATGGACACCACAGATACGCAGTATTTT. Translated, it gives CASSLMDTTDTQYF.

This clone was seen only once. This chain connects TRBV7-2 to TRBJ1-1; D call uncertain. The V end was cut by 2 bases, the J end by 5 bases, with 9 bases between. The germline V gene has CDR1 SGHTA and CDR2 FQGNSA. This CDR3 contains 13 residues. In nucleotides, the CDR3 is TGTGCCAGCAGCTTAACAACCGTAACTGAAGCTTTCTTT. This encodes CASSLTTVTEAFF. Looking up the rest from reference TRBV7-2 and TRBJ1-1 gives the full variable domain: GAGVSQSPSNKVTEKGKDVELRCDPISGHTALYWYRQSLGQGLEFLIYFQGNSAPDKSGLPSDRFSAERTGGSVSTLTIQRTQQEDSAVYLCASSLTTVTEAFFGQGTRLTVV.

The chain uses TRBV5-8 and TRBJ2-3; 7 bases fit TRBD1. Trimming took 7 bases from V and 2 from J; bases not matched to a gene: 13. This CDR3 comprises 16 residues. Per the germline V gene, CDR1 is SGHTS and CDR2 is YDEGEE. CDR3 sequence reads: CASRLGTELLTDTQYF. CDR3 in DNA: TGTGCCAGCCGACTGGGGACAGAGCTACTCACAGATACGCAGTATTTT.

Of note for this clone: One end of the junction fails to match germline, which may point to a read error. The sample holds other DNA sequences that translate to the same CDR3. This chain uses TRBV7-8 with TRBJ1-2, with 7 bases that match TRBD1. Germline V gene lookup returns CDR1 SGHVS and CDR2 FQNEAQ. The CDR3 length is 15 residues. CDR3 in amino acids: CASSFQGVDSNGYTF. In DNA, the CDR3 is TGTGCCAGCAGCTTCCAGGGGGTCGATTCTAATGGCTACACTTTC.

The J gene is TRBJ2-5, the V gene TRBV29-1, with D tentatively TRBD1 (5 bases). The J call may not be correct, given that the DNA end is closer to TRBJ2-7. Germline lookup yields CDR1 SQVTM and CDR2 ANQGSEA. The CDR3 has 12 residues. The CDR3: CSVLGESYEQYF. As DNA, the CDR3 is TGCAGCGTTTTAGGGGAATCCTACGAGCAGTACTTC.

This chain joins TRBV15 and TRBJ2-1; 7 nucleotides match TRBD2. Looked up from germline, CDR1 is LNHNV and CDR2 is YYDKDF (reference sequence). V gave up 3 bases and J gave up 5 bases; unmatched junction bases: 10. The CDR3 runs 16 residues. The CDR3 sequence: CATSSLMWGRDNEQFF. The CDR3 coding sequence is TGTGCCACCAGCAGCCTAATGTGGGGGAGGGACAATGAGCAGTTCTTC.

This clone was seen once. The genes are TRBV19 and TRBJ2-1, with TRBD2 matching 10 bases. This CDR3 contains 17 residues. The trim removed 5 bases at V and 8 bases at J, leaving 15 bases unmatched. Germline V gives CDR1 LNHDA, CDR2 SQIVND (reference sequence). CDR3 in amino acids: CASSRETLSGRADEQFF. The CDR3 DNA reads TGTGCCAGTAGTCGCGAAACCCTGAGCGGGAGGGCCGATGAGCAGTTCTTC. The full variable domain, with the rest looked up from reference TRBV19 and TRBJ2-1, is DGGITQSPKYLFRKEGQNVTLSCEQNLNHDAMYWYRQDPGQGLRLIYYSQIVNDFQKGDIAEGYSVSREKKESFPLTVTSAQKNPTAFYLCASSRETLSGRADEQFFGPGTRLTVL.

The count of this clone is one. Different DNA sequences within this sample yield the same CDR3. The CDR3 loop reads CASSLRGSYEQYF. The CDR3 DNA reads as TGTGCCAGCAGTTTGCGGGGGTCCTACGAGCAGTACTTC. The chain employs TRBV28 and TRBJ2-7; 7 bases match TRBD2. The CDR3 loop spans 13 amino acids. Germline CDR1 is MDHEN and CDR2 is SYDVKM. Germline trimming cut 3 bases from V and 1 base from J; bases unmatched to any gene: 0.

The count of this clone is one. V gene TRBV4-2 combines with J gene TRBJ2-7, with D maybe TRBD2 (5 bases). The CDR3 is made up of 14 amino acids. Germline lookup yields CDR1 LGHNA and CDR2 YNFKEQ. V lost 0 bases to trimming and J lost 3 bases, with 9 bases between them. The DNA for the CDR3 is TGTGCCAGCAGCCAAGAAGGAGGCTTCTACGAGCAGTACTTC. Translation gives CASSQEGGFYEQYF.

A few counts support this clone. This chain joins TRBV2 and TRBJ1-2; TRBD1 matches 7 bases. Germline CDR1 SNHLY, CDR2 FYNNEI. The V and J ends lost 4 bases and 4 bases, in that order; junction bases with no gene match: 9. The CDR3 has 15 amino acids. Written as DNA, the CDR3 is TGTGCCAGCAGTGTGGTTACAGGGGCTGTCTATGGCTACACCTTC. It codes for CASSVVTGAVYGYTF.

This chain connects TRBV5-1 to TRBJ2-7, with TRBD1 as a possible D gene (5 bases). The CDR3 has 12 amino acids. Germline CDR1 reads SGHRS; CDR2 reads YFSETQ. Trimming removed 5 bases from V and 1 base from J, with 7 bases in between. The CDR3 bases are TGCGCCAGCAGGCAGGGATCCTACGAGCAGTACTTC. It codes for CASRQGSYEQYF.

On this clone: Other DNA sequences of this sample code for an identical CDR3. This rearrangement joins TRBV5-1 to TRBJ2-1; no clear D. Trimming cost V 0 bases and J 0 bases, with 7 bases left between them. CDR1 SGHRS and CDR2 YFSETQ come from the germline V gene. The CDR3 spans 15 residues. The CDR3: CASSLAVSSYNEQFF. In DNA form, the CDR3 reads TGCGCCAGCAGCTTGGCCGTGAGCTCCTACAATGAGCAGTTCTTC.

This clone was found a few times. The chain joins TRBV6-7 to TRBJ1-5; no reliable D call. TRBV6-7 qualifies as an ORF whose function is uncertain. The germline V and J ends were trimmed by 5 bases and 2 bases, with 13 bases remaining between them. This CDR3 has 15 residues. Written as DNA, the CDR3 is TGTGCCAGCAGTGGACTTCGTTGGGGCAATCAGCCCCAGCATTTT. The encoded protein is CASSGLRWGNQPQHF.

This chain links TRBV19 with TRBJ1-1, with D unclear. Germline assignment: CDR1 LNHDA and CDR2 SQIVND (reference sequence). The ends were cut back, 5 bases at V and 7 bases at J, with 14 bases in the middle. The CDR3 has 13 amino acids. The CDR3 protein is CASSPSDLGEAFF. The CDR3 nucleotides are TGTGCCAGTAGTCCCTCGGACCTGGGTGAAGCTTTCTTT.